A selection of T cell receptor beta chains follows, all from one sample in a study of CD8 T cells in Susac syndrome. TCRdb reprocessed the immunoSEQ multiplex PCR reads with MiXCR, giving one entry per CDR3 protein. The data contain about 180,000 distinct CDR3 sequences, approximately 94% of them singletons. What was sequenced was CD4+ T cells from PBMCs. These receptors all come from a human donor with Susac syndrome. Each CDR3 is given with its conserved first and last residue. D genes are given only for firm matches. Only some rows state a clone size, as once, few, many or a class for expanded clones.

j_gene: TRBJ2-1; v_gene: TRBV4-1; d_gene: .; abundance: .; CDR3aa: CASSRPSRGRYNEQFF; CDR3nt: TGCGCCAGCAGCCGACCATCGAGGGGCCGCTACAATGAGCAGTTCTTC
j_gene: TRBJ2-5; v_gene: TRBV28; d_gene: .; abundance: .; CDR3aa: CASSGFQETQYF; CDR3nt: TGTGCCAGCTCAGGTTTCCAAGAGACCCAGTACTTC
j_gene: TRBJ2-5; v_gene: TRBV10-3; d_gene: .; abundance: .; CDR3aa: CAISESNVGPGTQYF; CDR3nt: TGTGCCATCAGTGAGTCGAACGTTGGGCCGGGGACCCAGTACTTC
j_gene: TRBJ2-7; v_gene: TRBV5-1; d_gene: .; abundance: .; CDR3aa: CASSPWTVSYEQYF; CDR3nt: TGCGCCAGCAGCCCGTGGACAGTTTCCTACGAGCAGTACTTC
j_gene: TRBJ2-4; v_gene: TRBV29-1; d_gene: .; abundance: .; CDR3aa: CSVEWKGKNIQYF; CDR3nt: TGCAGCGTTGAGTGGAAGGGCAAAAACATTCAGTACTTC
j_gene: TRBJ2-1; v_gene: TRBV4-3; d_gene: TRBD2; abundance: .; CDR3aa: CASSQEPLAGTSSYNEQFF; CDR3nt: TGCGCCAGCAGCCAAGAACCCCTGGCGGGGACTAGCTCCTACAATGAGCAGTTCTTC
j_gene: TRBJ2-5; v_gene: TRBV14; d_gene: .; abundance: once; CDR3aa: CASSRSARETQYF; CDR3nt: TGTGCCAGCAGCAGGTCGGCCCGAGAGACCCAGTACTTC
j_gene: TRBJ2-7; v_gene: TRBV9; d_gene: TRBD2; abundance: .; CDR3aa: CASSALAGGPYEQYF; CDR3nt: TGTGCCAGCAGCGCTCTAGCGGGGGGGCCCTACGAGCAGTACTTC
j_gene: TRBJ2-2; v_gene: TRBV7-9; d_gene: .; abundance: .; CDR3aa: CASSIGLYTGELFF; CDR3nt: TGTGCCAGCAGCATCGGGCTATACACCGGGGAGCTGTTTTTT
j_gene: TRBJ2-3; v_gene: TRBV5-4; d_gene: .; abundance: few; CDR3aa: CASSLRLGTDTQYF; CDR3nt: TGTGCCAGCAGCTTAAGGCTCGGTACAGATACGCAGTATTTT
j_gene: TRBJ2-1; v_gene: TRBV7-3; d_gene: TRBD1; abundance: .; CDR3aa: CASSAVTGTASNEQFF; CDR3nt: TGTGCCAGCAGCGCAGTGACCGGGACAGCTAGCAATGAGCAGTTCTTC
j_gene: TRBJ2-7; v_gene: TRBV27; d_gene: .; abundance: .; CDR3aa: CASSTGYEQYF; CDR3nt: TGTGCCAGCAGCACGGGCTACGAGCAGTACTTC
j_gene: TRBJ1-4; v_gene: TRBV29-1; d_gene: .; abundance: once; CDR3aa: CSVRTTNEKLFF; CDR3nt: TGCAGCGTTCGGACAACTAATGAAAAACTGTTTTTT
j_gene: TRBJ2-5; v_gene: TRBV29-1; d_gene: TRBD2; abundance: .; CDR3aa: CSGRLAGNSGETQYF; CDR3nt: TGCAGCGGCCGACTAGCGGGGAACTCGGGAGAGACCCAGTACTTC
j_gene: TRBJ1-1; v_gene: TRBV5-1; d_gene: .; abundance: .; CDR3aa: CASSLEQPVNTEAFF; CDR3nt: TGCGCCAGCAGCTTGGAACAGCCCGTGAACACTGAAGCTTTCTTT
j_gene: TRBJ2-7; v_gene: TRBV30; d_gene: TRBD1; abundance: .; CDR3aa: CAWGQGRYEQYF; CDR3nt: TGTGCCTGGGGACAGGGTAGGTACGAGCAGTACTTC
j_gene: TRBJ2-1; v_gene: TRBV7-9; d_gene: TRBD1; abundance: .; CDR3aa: CASSPDRGNEQFF; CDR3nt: TGTGCCAGCAGCCCCGACAGGGGCAATGAGCAGTTCTTC
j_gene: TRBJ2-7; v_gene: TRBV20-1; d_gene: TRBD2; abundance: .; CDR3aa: CSARSPGGDFYEQYF; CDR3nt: TGCAGTGCTAGATCACCCGGGGGGGATTTTTACGAGCAGTACTTC
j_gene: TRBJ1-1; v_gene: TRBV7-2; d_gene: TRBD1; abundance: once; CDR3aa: CASSDRGLGTEAFF; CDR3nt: TGTGCCAGCAGCGACAGGGGGCTAGGCACTGAAGCTTTCTTT
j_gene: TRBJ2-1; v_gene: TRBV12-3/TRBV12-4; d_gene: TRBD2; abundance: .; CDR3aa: CASSWVSGGYNEQFF; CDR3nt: TGTGCCAGCAGTTGGGTTAGCGGGGGGTACAATGAGCAGTTCTTC